This is a list of T cell receptor beta chains from one sample in a study of cytomegalovirus exposure and HLA in healthy donors. Repertoires were generated with immunoSEQ multiplex PCR, while TCRdb's copy carries only in-frame clones and drops some. The table records 160,000 or so clones, under 80% of them present only once. Source material: PBMCs. The receptors were sampled from a human donor in good health. The CDR3 runs from the conserved cysteine through the conserved F or W. D genes are given only for firm matches. Clone size is stated in some rows and not others, as once, few, many or a class when expanded.

d_gene	v_gene	j_gene	abundance	CDR3aa	CDR3nt
-	TRBV6-1	TRBJ2-7	-	CASSRAPDISYEQYF	TGTGCCAGCAGTCGCGCTCCCGACATTTCCTACGAGCAGTACTTC
-	TRBV19	TRBJ1-2	-	CASSQPRGYTF	TGTGCCAGTAGTCAGCCCAGGGGCTACACCTTC
-	TRBV5-5	TRBJ1-2	-	CASSLTDKQLYGYTF	TGTGCCAGCAGCTTGACGGACAAGCAGCTCTATGGCTACACCTTC
-	TRBV5-1	TRBJ1-1	-	CASSLAPGRNTEAFF	TGCGCCAGCAGCTTGGCCCCAGGGCGGAACACTGAAGCTTTCTTT
-	TRBV10-3	TRBJ1-3	-	CAVGSGNSGNTIYF	TGTGCCGTCGGTTCAGGAAACTCTGGAAACACCATATATTTT
-	TRBV19	TRBJ1-1	-	CASSIVDRNTEAFF	TGTGCCAGTAGTATAGTAGACAGGAACACTGAAGCTTTCTTT
TRBD2	TRBV6-4	TRBJ2-5	few	CASSDSFRGKRGSQETQYF	TGTGCCAGCAGTGACTCGTTTCGTGGAAAGCGGGGTTCACAAGAGACCCAGTACTTC
TRBD2	TRBV19	TRBJ2-1	-	CASTYRPNSGGEQFF	TGTGCCAGTACCTATCGGCCCAATAGCGGGGGCGAGCAGTTCTTC
TRBD1	TRBV5-1	TRBJ1-3	-	CASSLAGTGYGYF	TGCGCCAGCAGCTTGGCCGGGACAGGCTATGGATATTTT
TRBD1	TRBV11-3	TRBJ2-7	once	CASSRSGTGFEQYF	TGTGCCAGCAGCCGATCCGGGACAGGGTTCGAGCAGTACTTC
-	TRBV2	TRBJ1-1	once	CASSFTGSGNTEAFF	TGTGCCAGCAGTTTTACAGGGTCGGGGAACACTGAAGCTTTCTTT
-	TRBV10-2	TRBJ1-1	-	CASSDRGGTRF	TGCGCCAGCAGTGATCGGGGAGGAACTCGGTTT
-	TRBV19	TRBJ1-1	-	CASNARGWTEAFF	TGTGCCAGTAATGCACGGGGTTGGACTGAAGCTTTCTTT
-	TRBV5-1	TRBJ2-1	-	CASTSGGASPYNEQFF	TGCGCCAGCACCTCCGGGGGTGCCAGCCCCTACAATGAGCAGTTCTTC
-	TRBV9	TRBJ1-1	-	CASSAGAGTNTEAFF	TGTGCCAGCAGCGCAGGGGCTGGGACGAACACTGAAGCTTTCTTT
-	TRBV27	TRBJ2-7	-	CASSRSPGYEQYF	TGTGCCAGCAGCCGATCGCCGGGATACGAGCAGTACTTC
TRBD1	TRBV7-8	TRBJ2-5	-	CASSPTAQGADTLETQYF	TGTGCCAGCAGCCCAACGGCTCAGGGGGCTGATACCCTAGAGACCCAGTACTTC
TRBD1	TRBV27	TRBJ2-1	few	CASSLPGTGGFYEQFF	TGTGCCAGCAGTTTGCCCGGGACAGGGGGCTTCTATGAGCAGTTCTTC
-	TRBV5-6	TRBJ1-2	-	CASISFLGHSGYTF	TGTGCCAGCATTAGTTTTCTGGGCCACTCTGGCTACACCTTC
TRBD2	TRBV7-2	TRBJ2-7	-	CASSFRVLAGGTPYEQYF	TGTGCCAGCAGCTTCCGGGTCCTAGCGGGGGGCACTCCCTACGAGCAGTACTTC